The 10 T cell receptor gamma chains below come from one sample, sequenced in a study of gamma delta lymphoproliferative disorders and STAT genes. TCRdb reapplied CATT to the multiplex PCR reads. The sample consists of around 5,000 gamma-chain clones, about 8% of them appearing once. Sequencing used genomic DNA taken from PBMCs of patients and controls. The sample taken for sequencing was blood. The source is a human donor in good health.

This clone is categorized as medium-sized. The CDR3 DNA sequence: TGTGCCACCTGGGGGTTGAATTATTATAAGAAACTCTTT. Translation: CATWGLNYYKKLF. The genes are TRGV8 and TRGJ1 or TRGJ2. The J gene comes from matching the DNA to germline here; TCRdb lacks it. The V gene end was trimmed by 5 bases and the J gene end by 0 bases; junction bases not matched to a gene: 4. The length of the CDR3 is 13 residues. Per the germline V gene, CDR1 is VENAVY and CDR2 is YDSYNSRV.

This clone is classed as medium-sized (0.01 to 0.1%). The chain links TRGV2 to TRGJ1 or TRGJ2. No J gene was available from TCRdb, and it was assigned here by a germline match of the DNA. There are 13 residues in the CDR3. CDR1 is EGSNGY and CDR2 is YDSYNSKV in the germline V gene. After removal of 0 bases from V and 7 bases from J, the junction contained 6 bases not matched to a gene. The CDR3 nucleotides read TGTGCCACCTGGGACGGGCCTCTATATAAGAAACTCTTT. Its protein product is CATWDGPLYKKLF.

This clone ranks as medium-sized. V usage is TRGV2 and J usage is TRGJ1 or TRGJ2. TCRdb is silent on the J gene; assignment here came from matching the DNA to germline. In germline, CDR1 is EGSNGY, CDR2 YDSYNSKV. With V trimmed by 1 base and J by 3 bases, 6 bases remained unmatched. This CDR3 comprises 14 residues. CDR3 DNA sequence: TGTGCCACCTGGGACGGCGGTAGTTATTATAAGAAACTCTTT. Residues: CATWDGGSYYKKLF.

Note on this clone: No DNA is shown, since the ends of the CDR3 on it are uncertain; the CDR3 is the one TCRdb lists. For the V gene the call is TRGV2; the J gene has no call. The CDR3 contains 19 residues when both ends are counted. The germline V gene has CDR1 EGSNGY and CDR2 YDSYNSKV. CDR3: CATWGVFIIRNSLAVEQHF.

By share, this clone counts as medium-sized. The chain employs TRGV4 and TRGJ1 or TRGJ2. TCRdb gives no J gene; it was assigned here by matching the DNA to germline. The CDR3 spans 18 residues. Germline V lookup: CDR1 EGSTGY, CDR2 YDSYTSSV. V shed 0 bases, J shed 3 bases, and the junction held 17 bases outside the gene matches. CDR3 in amino acids: CATWDGLEWVESYYKKLF. In DNA form, the CDR3 reads TGTGCCACCTGGGATGGGCTTGAATGGGTAGAGAGTTATTATAAGAAACTCTTT.

This clone was recorded at least ten times. The J gene is TRGJ1 or TRGJ2, the V gene TRGV8. Since TCRdb gives no J gene, matching the DNA to germline was used here to assign it. Germline V gene data show CDR1 as VENAVY and CDR2 as YDSYNSRV. This CDR3 region has 14 residues. With V trimmed by 1 base and J by 0 bases, 3 bases remained unmatched. The CDR3 reads CATWDSLNYYKKLF. The CDR3 DNA follows: TGTGCCACCTGGGATAGCCTGAATTATTATAAGAAACTCTTT.

This sequence joins TRGV11 and TRGJ1 or TRGJ2. TCRdb records no J gene; here it was assigned by comparing the DNA to germline. TRGV11 is marked as an open reading frame, function uncertain. This CDR3 is 12 amino acids long. Losses at the gene ends were 8 bases for V and 9 bases for J; bases not matched to a gene: 10. The CDR3 nucleotides read TGTGCCTGCTGGACGGGGGGGCTTAAGAAACTCTTT. It specifies CACWTGGLKKLF.

This clone is termed medium-sized. The gene calls are TRGV9 and TRGJP1. TCRdb does not report a J gene; here it was assigned by matching the DNA to germline references. This CDR3 is 14 amino acids long. The V gene's germline CDR1 is GITISATS and CDR2 ISYDGTV (reference sequence). The V gene end was trimmed by 2 bases and the J gene end by 10 bases; junction bases not matched to a gene: 10. The CDR3 protein is CALWEAMHYWFKIF. The CDR3 bases are TGTGCCTTGTGGGAGGCGATGCACTATTGGTTCAAGATATTT.

By share, this clone ranks as medium-sized. The chain couples TRGV10 to TRGJP1. Here the J gene came from matching the DNA to germline, since TCRdb omits it. TRGV10 is classed as an ORF, of uncertain function. V shed 8 bases, J shed 3 bases, and the junction held 10 bases outside the gene matches. The CDR3 contains 15 residues. The DNA of the CDR3 is TGTGCTGCGTGGGATTTCCTGGCCACTGGTTGGTTCAAGATATTT. Its protein is CAAWDFLATGWFKIF.

This clone appeared a few times. V is TRGV11 and J is TRGJ1 or TRGJ2. TCRdb does not report a J gene; here it was assigned by matching the DNA to germline references. TRGV11 is an ORF, with its function uncertain. V lost 6 bases to trimming and J lost 2 bases; unmatched junction nucleotides: 4. The length of the CDR3 is 13 residues. CDR3 sequence: CACWIGDYYKKLF. CDR3 DNA: TGTGCCTGCTGGATTGGGGATTATTATAAGAAACTCTTT.